This T cell receptor (beta chain) was obtained from a study of CD8 T cells in ankylosing spondylitis (dated by TCRdb to the late 2010s). Context from the whole study: The study set out to find disease-linked TCR variants by profiling T cell receptor beta repertoires in ankylosing spondylitis patients and healthy donors. In total, the full study cohort was made up of 85 to 140 healthy donors and 25 ankylosing spondylitis patients. Peripheral blood was sampled, and synovial fluid was additionally collected from ankylosing spondylitis patients. What the authors observed across the whole study: Some motif variants had previously been reported in the synovial fluid and blood of reactive arthritis patients, which suggests shared mechanisms of disease initiation. Significant enrichment of the disease-linked clones was reported in matched synovial fluid samples from ankylosing spondylitis patients. The disease-linked clones had a CD8+ phenotype and were found at relatively low frequencies in peripheral blood. Blood from ankylosing spondylitis patients appeared to be characterized by a TCR beta motif composed of under 10 highly homologous amino acid variants.

The sequencing machine was an Illumina HiSeq 2500. Quantitative 5'-RACE with molecular barcodes was the method used to prepare the TCR beta libraries. On the study's bioinformatics: A new computational method, built on a probabilistic model of VDJ rearrangement, was used to identify disease-linked TCR variants. TCRdb reworked the public reads: Q25 trimming with fastp, MiXCR clone assembly, productive beta chains retained. CDR3 protein sequences are deduplicated, and each keeps its most common genes and DNA. These V and J calls originate from TCRdb's pipeline instead of the authors' own analysis. The sample profile shows some 220,000 distinct CDR3 sequences; roughly a tenth of them were found once. 2.6% of the sample is held by the ten biggest clonotypes. Regarding this clonotype: This clone's antigen is unknown. No base quality information exists; no much larger clone differs at one position.

The receptor was derived from a male donor with ankylosing spondylitis or in good health (not recorded which). Material: blood, either unsorted or a sorted T cell fraction (not recorded which).

The base sequence is TGCGCCAGCAGCCAAGCTCGGGGCCTCTACAATGAGCAGTTCTTC. It encodes CASSQARGLYNEQFF. The sequence is built from TRBV4-1 and TRBJ2-1; the D element might be TRBD1 or TRBD2, as each aligns at 5 bases. V was cut back by 1 base and J by 3 bases, leaving a gap of 10 bases between them. In the germline V gene, CDR1 corresponds to MGHRA and CDR2 to YSYEKL. From cysteine to phenylalanine, the CDR3 is 15 amino acids long. Kept here is only the CDR3 DNA, which spans 45 bases and is read in frame from base 1.